What follows are 23 T cell receptor beta chains derived from one specimen sequenced in a study of technical replicates of blood from a few donors. Profiling relied on immunoSEQ multiplex PCR, and the TCRdb table lists in-frame clones only, not all of them. The top ten clones hold roughly 0.25% of a sample with tens of thousands of clones, about 95% of them seen once. The sequencing input was T cells isolated from PBMCs. These receptors were taken from a human donor in good health.

This chain joins TRBV19 and TRBJ2-7; 13 nucleotides line up with TRBD2. Germline assignment: CDR1 LNHDA and CDR2 SQIVND (reference sequence). The length of the CDR3 is 16 residues. Germline trimming cut 5 bases from V and 4 bases from J; bases unmatched to any gene: 8. CDR3 coding DNA: TGTGCCAGTAGTCCAAGACTAGCGGGAGGACTGTACGAGCAGTACTTC. Translated: CASSPRLAGGLYEQYF.

J is TRBJ1-2 and V is TRBV5-5; 9 nucleotides agree with TRBD1. CDR1 is SGHKS and CDR2 is YYEKEE in the germline V gene (reference sequence). This CDR3 has 15 residues. The junction had 9 bases not matched to a gene; V was cut back by 3 bases and J by 6 bases. CDR3 DNA: TGTGCCAGCAGCTCCTCCGGGACAGGGTCGCATGGCTACACCTTC. The encoded protein is CASSSSGTGSHGYTF.

The chain is built from TRBV4-1 and TRBJ1-1, with 8 bases identical to TRBD1. Germline-derived CDR1 and CDR2 are MGHRA and YSYEKL. This CDR3 contains 15 residues. The ends lost 4 bases at V and 4 bases at J; junction bases unmatched: 8. CDR3 residues: CASSPSDRAITEAFF. The CDR3, as DNA: TGCGCCAGCAGCCCCTCGGACAGGGCTATCACTGAAGCTTTCTTT.

The V and J genes are TRBV28 and TRBJ2-1; 7 nucleotides agree with TRBD1. CDR1 is MDHEN and CDR2 is SYDVKM in the germline V gene. Unmatched junction bases numbered 8, after V lost 7 bases and J lost 5 bases. This CDR3 is 14 amino acids long. The CDR3 region has the DNA TGTGCCAGCACTTCGGGACAGCCGAACAATGAGCAGTTCTTC. Amino acids: CASTSGQPNNEQFF.

The chain links TRBV6-1 to TRBJ2-3; tentative D call: TRBD2 (6 bases). V dropped 2 bases and J dropped 4 bases, with 16 bases sitting between them. Germline V gives CDR1 MNHNS, CDR2 SASEGT. This CDR3 has 16 amino acids. The DNA of the CDR3 is TGTGCCAGCAGTGAAAATGGAGGGACCACTTCAGATACGCAGTATTTT. It is translated as CASSENGGTTSDTQYF.

The rearrangement links TRBV7-6 to TRBJ2-5; TRBD1 is a possible D gene (7 bases). Looked up from germline, CDR1 is SGHVS and CDR2 is FNYEAQ. Trimming stripped 2 bases from V and 2 bases from J, with 21 bases between. This CDR3 region has 18 residues. Here the CDR3 reads CASSLMYPGDREQETQYF. The CDR3 region has the DNA TGTGCCAGCAGCTTAATGTACCCGGGAGACAGGGAACAAGAGACCCAGTACTTC. Based on the CDR3 plus reference TRBV7-6 and TRBJ2-5, the full variable domain is GAGVSQSPRYKVTKRGQDVALRCDPISGHVSLYWYRQALGQGPEFLTYFNYEAQQDKSGLPNDRFSAERPEGSISTLTIQRTEQRDSAMYRCASSLMYPGDREQETQYFGPGTRLLVL.

The chain joins TRBV9 to TRBJ2-7; TRBD1 aligns across 7 bases. The CDR3 spans 14 residues. Germline V gene sequence: CDR1 SGDLS, CDR2 YYNGEE. Trimming cost V 3 bases and J 3 bases; bases outside gene matches: 6. This CDR3 reads CASSASGQIYEQYF. Written as DNA, the CDR3 is TGTGCCAGCAGCGCCTCGGGACAGATCTACGAGCAGTACTTC.

This clone was detected only once. The chain uses TRBV18 and TRBJ2-7, with a tentative D call TRBD2 (5 bases). The V gene's germline CDR1 is KGHSH and CDR2 LQKENI. This CDR3 has 14 residues. V dropped 3 bases and J dropped 2 bases, with 11 bases sitting between them. CDR3 region: CASSPPRGPYEQYF. The CDR3 bases are TGTGCCAGCTCACCCCCCCGGGGTCCCTACGAGCAGTACTTC.

The V gene is TRBV29-1, the J gene TRBJ1-3; 9 nucleotides agree with TRBD1. The CDR3 extends over 15 amino acids. Trimming removed 4 bases from V and 4 bases from J; junction bases left unmatched: 8. Germline V CDR1 and CDR2: SQVTM, ANQGSEA. The chain's CDR3 is CSVVLTGGEGNTIYF. The CDR3 DNA reads TGCAGCGTTGTATTAACAGGGGGCGAGGGAAACACCATATATTTT.

The chain links TRBV7-9 to TRBJ2-1; the D gene is possibly TRBD2 (6 bases). Trimming took off 1 base at V and 0 bases at J, with 13 bases between the two ends. The CDR3 loop spans 17 amino acids. CDR1 is SEHNR and CDR2 is FQNEAQ in the germline V gene (reference sequence). CDR3 in amino acids: CASSLVPGGDSYNEQFF. The CDR3 DNA sequence: TGTGCCAGCAGCTTAGTACCCGGCGGGGACTCCTACAATGAGCAGTTCTTC.

This chain's CDR3 is CASSIAGGGYTF. CDR3 in DNA: TGTGCCAGTAGTATTGCGGGGGGGGGCTACACCTTC. The chain employs TRBV19 and TRBJ1-2, with D possibly being TRBD1 (5 bases). Germline values: CDR1 LNHDA, CDR2 SQIVND (reference sequence). Trimming took off 3 bases at V and 8 bases at J, with 10 bases between the two ends. CDR3 length equals 12 residues.

This clone was found once. This chain links TRBV7-9 with TRBJ2-7, with 10 bases that match TRBD1. The V gene end was trimmed by 3 bases and the J gene end by 2 bases; junction bases not matched to a gene: 4. The CDR3 is 15 amino acids. CDR1 SEHNR and CDR2 FQNEAQ come from the germline V gene (reference sequence). The CDR3 DNA reads as TGTGCCAGCAGCTTCTTGGGGACAGGGGCCTACGAGCAGTACTTC. Protein: CASSFLGTGAYEQYF.

The V gene is TRBV7-9, the J gene TRBJ2-1, with no clear D. V lost 3 bases and J lost 7, with 7 bases in between. This CDR3 is 12 amino acids long. Germline V CDR1 and CDR2: SEHNR, FQNEAQ (reference sequence). The CDR3 sequence: CASSFSKNEQFF. CDR3 bases: TGTGCCAGCAGCTTTAGCAAAAATGAGCAGTTCTTC.

This clone was seen only once. This rearrangement joins TRBV5-1 to TRBJ2-7, with TRBD2 matching over 8 bases. The V segment lost 4 bases and the J segment 1 base; nucleotides outside the gene matches: 7. The CDR3 runs 15 residues. Per the germline V gene, CDR1 is SGHRS and CDR2 is YFSETQ. The CDR3 loop is CASSHTSGGSYEQYF. DNA for the CDR3: TGCGCCAGCAGCCACACTAGCGGAGGATCCTACGAGCAGTACTTC.

The chain combines TRBV5-6 with TRBJ2-3; no reliable D call. The ends were cut back, 4 bases at V and 1 base at J, with 7 bases in the middle. Germline V CDR1 and CDR2: SGHDT, YYEEEE. The CDR3 has 13 residues. CDR3 region: CASSPPGTDTQYF. The CDR3 coding sequence is TGTGCCAGCAGCCCCCCAGGCACAGATACGCAGTATTTT.

The CDR3 reads CASSLPRPGGANYGYTF. DNA of the CDR3: TGTGCCAGCAGTTTGCCGCGGCCAGGGGGCGCAAACTATGGCTACACCTTC. The chain links TRBV28 to TRBJ1-2; 8 bases are shared with TRBD1. The CDR3 contains 17 residues. J gave up 2 bases and V 3 bases, and 11 bases lay outside the gene matches. From germline, CDR1 is MDHEN and CDR2 SYDVKM.

The V gene is TRBV11-3, the J gene TRBJ2-1, with TRBD1 as a possible D gene (5 bases). This CDR3 spans 16 amino acids. V was clipped by 0 bases and J by 6 bases, with 15 bases between them. Per germline, CDR1 SGHNT and CDR2 YENEEA. CDR3 DNA: TGTGCCAGCAGCTTAGATCGGGCAGGGCCCATCAATGAGCAGTTCTTC. The encoded protein is CASSLDRAGPINEQFF.

Remarks on this clone: One end of the junction fails to match germline, which may point to a read error. The chain employs TRBV10-1 and TRBJ1-1, with D uncertain. This CDR3 is 13 amino acids long. Germline loops: CDR1 WNHNN, CDR2 SYGVQD (reference sequence). The CDR3 reads CASSPSVGGGELF. CDR3 DNA sequence: TGCGCCAGCAGCCCCTCGGTAGGCGGAGGTGAACTCTTT.

This clone occurred once. The chain recombines TRBV14 with TRBJ2-7; no firm D call. Trimming stripped 1 base from V and 3 bases from J, with 7 bases between. Germline CDR1 is SGHDN and CDR2 is FVKESK. The CDR3 is 13 residues long. CDR3 DNA sequence: TGTGCCAGCAGCCAAGTTCCGGTCTACGAGCAGTACTTC. Its protein product is CASSQVPVYEQYF.

The V and J genes are TRBV28 and TRBJ1-5; D is undetermined. This CDR3 region has 16 residues. In germline, CDR1 is MDHEN, CDR2 SYDVKM. The V end was cut by 3 bases, the J end by 4 bases, with 16 bases between. The chain's CDR3 is CASSFTLQDPNQPQHF. Written as DNA, the CDR3 is TGTGCCAGCAGTTTTACGCTCCAGGATCCGAATCAGCCCCAGCATTTT.

The V gene is TRBV6-1, the J gene TRBJ1-5; D remains unclear. V lost 7 bases and J lost 4, with 11 bases in between. There are 13 residues in the CDR3. CDR1 is MNHNS and CDR2 is SASEGT in the germline V gene. The CDR3: CASTGRANQPQHF. In nucleotides, the CDR3 is TGTGCCAGCACGGGAAGGGCTAATCAGCCCCAGCATTTT.

V usage is TRBV7-3 and J usage is TRBJ2-5; TRBD2 matches 7 bases. V dropped 5 bases and J dropped 4; count of bases not matched to a gene: 10. This CDR3 spans 15 amino acids. Germline values: CDR1 SGHTA, CDR2 FQGTGA. In DNA form, the CDR3 reads TGTGCCAGCAGCCCCTTAGAAGCGGGGATAGAGACCCAGTACTTC. Translating it yields CASSPLEAGIETQYF.

The chain joins TRBV28 to TRBJ2-7, with unresolved D. V lost 4 bases and J lost 3, with 10 bases in between. The CDR3 is 13 amino acids. Per germline, CDR1 MDHEN and CDR2 SYDVKM. The CDR3 loop is CASSSRQDYEQYF. DNA for the CDR3: TGTGCCAGCAGTTCCCGGCAGGACTACGAGCAGTACTTC.